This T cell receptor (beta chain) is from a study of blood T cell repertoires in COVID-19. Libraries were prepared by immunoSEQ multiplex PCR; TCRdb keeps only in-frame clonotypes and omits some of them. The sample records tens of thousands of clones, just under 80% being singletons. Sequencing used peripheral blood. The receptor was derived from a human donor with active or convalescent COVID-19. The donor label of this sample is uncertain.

The CDR3 nucleotides read TGTGCCAGCAGCCCTCAGGGGGGAGTTGGATACAATGAGCAGTTCTTC. Protein: CASSPQGGVGYNEQFF. The chain uses TRBV3-1 (or the pseudogene TRBV3-2) and TRBJ2-1, with TRBD1 as a possible D gene (7 bases). Between the trimmed V and J ends, which lost 4 bases and 4 bases, there was a span of 17 bases. Germline V gene lookup returns CDR1 LGHDT and CDR2 YNNKEL (reference sequence). CDR3 length equals 16 residues.